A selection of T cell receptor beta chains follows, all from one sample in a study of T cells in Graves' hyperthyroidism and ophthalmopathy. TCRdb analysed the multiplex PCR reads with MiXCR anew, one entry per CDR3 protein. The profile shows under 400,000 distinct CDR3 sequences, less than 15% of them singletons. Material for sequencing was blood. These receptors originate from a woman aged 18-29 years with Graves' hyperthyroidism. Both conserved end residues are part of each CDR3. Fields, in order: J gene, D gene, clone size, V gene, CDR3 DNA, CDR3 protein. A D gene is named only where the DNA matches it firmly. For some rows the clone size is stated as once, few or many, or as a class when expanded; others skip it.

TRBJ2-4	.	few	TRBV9	TGTGCCAGCAGCCGCGACCCTTCTGCCAAAAACATTCAGTACTTC	CASSRDPSAKNIQYF
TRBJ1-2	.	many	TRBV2	TGTGCCAGCAGTACGGCAGATAACTATGGCTACACCTTC	CASSTADNYGYTF
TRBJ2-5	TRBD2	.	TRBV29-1	TGCGGCGTTGAAGTGGTGGGGGGGGAGACCCAGTACTTC	CGVEVVGGETQYF
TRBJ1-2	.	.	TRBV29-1	TGCAGCGTTGGAGAGGGAAATATAGACTACACCTTC	CSVGEGNIDYTF
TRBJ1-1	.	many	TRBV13	TGTGCCAGCAGCCCCCGACAGAAACTCATGAACACTGAAGCTTTCTTT	CASSPRQKLMNTEAFF
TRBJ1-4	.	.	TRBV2	TGTGCCAGCAGTGGGGATTTAAATGAAAAACTGTTTTTT	CASSGDLNEKLFF
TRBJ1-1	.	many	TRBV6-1	TGTGCCAGCAGCCGCAGCGGGAACACTGAAGCTTTCTTT	CASSRSGNTEAFF
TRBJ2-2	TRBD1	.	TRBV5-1	TGCGCCAGCAGCGCCCCCGGGACAGGGGGAGCCACCGGGGAGCTGTTTTTT	CASSAPGTGGATGELFF
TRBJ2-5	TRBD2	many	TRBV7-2	TGTGCCAGCAGCCCCTCCAAATTAGCGGGGGGGCGGAGGCCGGAGACCCAGTACTTC	CASSPSKLAGGRRPETQYF
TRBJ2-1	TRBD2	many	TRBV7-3	TGTGCCAGCAGCCCGGGGACTAGCGTTGAGCAGTTCTTC	CASSPGTSVEQFF
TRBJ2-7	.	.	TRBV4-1	TGCGCCAGCAGCCAGGAGCGACTGGGCCGCTCCTACGAGCAGTACTTC	CASSQERLGRSYEQYF
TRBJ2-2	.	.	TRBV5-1	TGCGCCAGCAGCATCCGACAGGCCACCGGGGAGCTGTTTTTT	CASSIRQATGELFF
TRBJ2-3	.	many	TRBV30	TGTGCCTGGAGTTATGACGCAGATACGCAGTATTTT	CAWSYDADTQYF
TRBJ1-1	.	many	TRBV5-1	TGCGCCAGCAGCTTGGTAACGGGCAGGGCGAACACTGAAGCTTTCTTT	CASSLVTGRANTEAFF
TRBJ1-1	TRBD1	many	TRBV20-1	TGCAGTGCCCTCCCATTTGACAGGGTCACTGAAGCTTTCTTT	CSALPFDRVTEAFF
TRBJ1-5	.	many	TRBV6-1	TGTGCCAGCAGTGCGCAGGGGATGGGCAATCAGCCCCAGCATTTT	CASSAQGMGNQPQHF
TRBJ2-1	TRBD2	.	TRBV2	TGTGCCAGCAGTGGTAGTTTGCGGGGGGGATTGAGCTCCTACAATGAGCAGTTCTTC	CASSGSLRGGLSSYNEQFF
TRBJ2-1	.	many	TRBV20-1	TGCAGTGCTAGACCGCCCCTGGAGGAGCAGTTCTTC	CSARPPLEEQFF
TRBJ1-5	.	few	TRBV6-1	TGTGCCAGCAGCGTAAAGTACGGGGATCAGCCCCAGCATTTT	CASSVKYGDQPQHF
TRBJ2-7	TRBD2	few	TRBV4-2	TGTGCCAGCAGCCCGGGGACTAGCGGGAGTACTAGGCACGAGCAGTACTTC	CASSPGTSGSTRHEQYF
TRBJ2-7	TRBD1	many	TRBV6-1	TGTGCCAGCAGTGGAACAGGGGCGTGGGAGTACGAGCAGTACTTC	CASSGTGAWEYEQYF
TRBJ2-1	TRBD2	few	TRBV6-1	TGTGCCAGCAGGAAGCGGGGGACGCACAATGAGCAGTTCTTC	CASRKRGTHNEQFF
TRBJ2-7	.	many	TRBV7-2	TGTGCCAGCAGCTTAGATGGGTCAGTTAGCTCCTACGAGCAGTACTTC	CASSLDGSVSSYEQYF
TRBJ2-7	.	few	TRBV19	TGTGCCAGTAGTTTGGACGCTACCTACGAGCAGTACTTC	CASSLDATYEQYF
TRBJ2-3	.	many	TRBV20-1	TGCAGTGCTCCGACGAATACGCAGTATTTT	CSAPTNTQYF
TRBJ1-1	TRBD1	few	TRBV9	TGTGCCAGCAGCGCCATGGACAGGGGTGATGAAGCTTTCTTT	CASSAMDRGDEAFF
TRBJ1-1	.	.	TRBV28	TGTGCCAGCAGTTCGGGGTTAAGCAGGGGAGGGACTGAAGCTTTCTTT	CASSSGLSRGGTEAFF
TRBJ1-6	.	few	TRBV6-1	TGTGCCAGCAGTCCTAGCCTCGGACCCCAGATGATTTCACCCCTCCACTTT	CASSPSLGPQMISPLHF
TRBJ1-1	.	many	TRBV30	TGTGCCTGGGCCCGCGGCAACACTGAAGCTTTCTTT	CAWARGNTEAFF
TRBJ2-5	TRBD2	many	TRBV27	TGTGCCAGCAGACTAGCGGGGGGGCCTAGTGAGACCCAGTACTTC	CASRLAGGPSETQYF
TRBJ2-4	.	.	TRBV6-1	TGTGCCAACATTCTCCTTAGGGCAGGGAAAAACATTCAGTACTTC	CANILLRAGKNIQYF
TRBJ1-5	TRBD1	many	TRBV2	TGTGCCAGCAGTGAAGCGCGGACAGGTGGACAGCCCCAGCATTTT	CASSEARTGGQPQHF
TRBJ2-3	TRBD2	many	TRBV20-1	TGCAGTGCTAGAGGGACTAGTCCCGGCCGTCTCACAGATACGCAGTATTTT	CSARGTSPGRLTDTQYF